This T cell receptor beta chain derives from a study of T-cell memory formation after mild COVID-19. Study-wide results and limits: For contracting clones, CD4+ ones sat mainly in CM and EM, CD8+ in EMRA.

CDR1 is SEHNR, CDR2 FQNEAQ, per germline (reference sequence). Trimming removed 1 base at V and 4 bases at J, with 5 bases between. This CDR3 has 13 residues. About this clonotype itself: Its cognate antigen is unknown.

TCRdb redid the calling of the 5' RACE reads with MiXCR, one entry per CDR3 protein. The sample includes about 360,000 distinct CDR3 sequences, about 15% seen only once; the top ten take roughly a fifth. The sequence came from a man between 18 and 29 years old who had mild COVID-19 (a few samples of this study predate the infection). Cell type and time point are not known. Specimen: PBMCs or a T cell subset sorted from them (not recorded which). The rearrangement joins TRBV7-9 to TRBJ2-1; D unresolved. CDR3 sequence reads: CASSLGNYNEQFF. DNA of the CDR3: TGTGCCAGCAGCTTAGGGAATTACAATGAGCAGTTCTTC.